The 31 T cell receptor beta chains below come from one sample, sequenced in a study of regulatory T cells in long-lasting Graves disease. Building the TCR beta libraries relied on iRepertoire HTBI primers, and CDR3 regions underwent Arm-PCR. TCRdb reprocessed the multiplex PCR reads via MiXCR and lists one record per CDR3 protein. The profile shows 300,000 to 400,000 distinct CDR3 sequences, around a sixth of them singletons. Time point noted: newly diagnosed GD, antithyroid drugs for less than 3 months. After RNA was extracted from PBMCs, the TCR library was made from it. This material consisted of peripheral blood mononuclear cells (PBMCs), taken at new diagnosis, from a patient treated with antithyroid drugs. These receptors were taken from a female donor with Graves disease.

The chain uses TRBV6-2 or TRBV6-3 and TRBJ1-5; D unclear. Germline-derived CDR1 and CDR2 are MNHEY and SVGEGT. This CDR3 is 14 amino acids long. V lost 7 bases and J lost 1, with 11 bases in between. The CDR3 bases are TGTGCCAGCAAGGACCCGGGCAGCAATCAGCCCCAGCATTTT. Translated: CASKDPGSNQPQHF.

The chain has TRBV12-3 or TRBV12-4 and TRBJ1-6, with 11 bases identical to TRBD1. Losses at the gene ends were 5 bases for V and 9 bases for J; bases not matched to a gene: 3. There are 14 residues in the CDR3. CDR3 in DNA: TGTGCCAGCAGTGGACAGGGGGCGCCTTCACCCCTCCACTTT. Amino acids: CASSGQGAPSPLHF.

Ten or more counts support this clonotype. At one of its ends the junction is not consistent with the germline gene, which may arise from a read error. The chain joins TRBV7-9 to TRBJ1-2; no clear D gene. CDR3 length: 14 amino acids. Germline V lookup: CDR1 SEHNR, CDR2 FQNEAQ (reference sequence). Here the CDR3 reads CASSLGRQAYGYTF. The CDR3 region has the DNA TGTGCCAGCAGTTTAGGGCGGCAGGCCTATGGCTACACCTTC.

This clonotype has at least ten counts. The rearrangement joins TRBV27 to TRBJ2-3; weak D call: TRBD2 (5 bases). Germline-derived CDR1 and CDR2 are MNHEY and SMNVEV (reference sequence). V was trimmed by 5 bases and J by 6 bases, leaving 9 bases between them. The CDR3 consists of 12 residues. The DNA of the CDR3 is TGTGCCAGCAGTCCAACGGGGGATACGCAGTATTTT. Its protein product is CASSPTGDTQYF.

Only a few counts were recorded for this clonotype. The chain couples TRBV19 to TRBJ2-1; D ambiguous. V was shortened by 5 bases and J by 4 bases, with 15 bases between the two germline ends. The length of the CDR3 is 15 residues. Germline V gene data show CDR1 as LNHDA and CDR2 as SQIVND (reference sequence). The CDR3 loop reads CASSLGQAEYNEQFF. The CDR3 DNA is TGTGCCAGTAGTTTGGGTCAGGCGGAGTACAATGAGCAGTTCTTC. Supplemented by reference TRBV19 and TRBJ2-1, the full variable domain reads DGGITQSPKYLFRKEGQNVTLSCEQNLNHDAMYWYRQDPGQGLRLIYYSQIVNDFQKGDIAEGYSVSREKKESFPLTVTSAQKNPTAFYLCASSLGQAEYNEQFFGPGTRLTVL.

This clonotype was counted many times. This rearrangement joins TRBV5-5 to TRBJ2-5; TRBD2 matches 11 bases. From germline, CDR1 is SGHKS and CDR2 YYEKEE (reference sequence). V lost 4 bases to trimming and J lost 2 bases; unmatched junction nucleotides: 4. This CDR3 is 15 amino acids long. This CDR3 is CASSTGTSGQETQYF. For the CDR3, the DNA is TGTGCCAGCAGCACCGGGACTAGCGGTCAAGAGACCCAGTACTTC.

This clonotype was observed many times. This chain links TRBV12-3 or TRBV12-4 with TRBJ2-3, with D uncertain. The V gene lost 7 bases and the J gene lost 1 base, with 9 bases spanning the gap. CDR3 length: 13 amino acids. The CDR3 spells CASTRGGTDTQYF. CDR3 nucleotide sequence: TGTGCCAGCACCCGAGGTGGCACAGATACGCAGTATTTT.

At least ten counts were recorded for this clonotype. This chain connects TRBV28 to TRBJ1-2; no clear D. V lost 2 bases, J lost 4 bases, and 11 bases lay in between. Germline CDR1 reads MDHEN; CDR2 reads SYDVKM. This CDR3 is built from 14 residues. The CDR3: CASSLSSLIYGYTF. The CDR3 nucleotides are TGTGCCAGCAGTTTAAGTAGCCTTATCTATGGCTACACCTTC.

This clonotype was recorded at least ten times. The chain couples TRBV2 to TRBJ2-1, with TRBD2 matching over 8 bases. Trimming took 8 bases from V and 6 from J; bases not matched to a gene: 9. This CDR3 contains 14 residues. CDR1 is SNHLY, CDR2 FYNNEI, per germline. The CDR3 DNA is TGTGCCAGCTCTCCGGGACTAGGAGGCAATGAGCAGTTCTTC. Translation gives CASSPGLGGNEQFF.

The chain recombines TRBV9 with TRBJ1-3; no reliable D call. This CDR3 contains 13 residues. Trimming took off 4 bases at V and 8 bases at J, with 13 bases between the two ends. From germline, CDR1 is SGDLS and CDR2 YYNGEE. The DNA of the CDR3 is TGTGCCAGCAGCCCAACCCTCCGGGACACCATATATTTT. Translating it yields CASSPTLRDTIYF.

This clonotype appeared many times. V usage is TRBV7-9 and J usage is TRBJ2-3, with TRBD1 identical over 8 bases. CDR3 size: 17 residues. V lost 2 bases and J lost 4; bases outside the gene matches: 11. CDR1 is SEHNR and CDR2 is FQNEAQ in the germline V gene (reference sequence). In DNA, the CDR3 is TGTGCCAGCAGCTTACATCGCCGGACAGGGATGGCAGATACGCAGTATTTT. It yields the protein CASSLHRRTGMADTQYF.

In regard to this clonotype: Relative to the germline gene, one junction end is altered; a read error may explain this. This chain uses TRBV10-3 with TRBJ2-5; 7 bases map to TRBD2. The germline gives CDR1 ENHRY, CDR2 SYGVKD. The CDR3 contains 11 residues. The DNA for the CDR3 is TGTACCATCATGGGGGGGGAGACCCAGTACTTC. Translation gives CTIMGGETQYF.

As regards this clonotype: This may be a read error: a much more frequent sequence differs by one nucleotide. The V call is TRBV3-1, the J call TRBJ2-7; no reliable D call. Germline V gives CDR1 LGHDT, CDR2 YNNKEL (reference sequence). The CDR3 extends over 12 amino acids. V lost 5 bases and J 2 bases, leaving 7 bases between the germline ends. CDR3 coding DNA: TGTGCCAGCAGCTCGGCCGCCTACGAGCAGTACTTC. This translates into CASSSAAYEQYF.

This clonotype was picked up many times. This chain connects TRBV27 to TRBJ2-7; TRBD2 might be the D (6 bases). There are 15 residues in the CDR3. CDR1 is MNHEY, CDR2 SMNVEV, per germline (reference sequence). The V and J ends lost 6 bases and 0 bases respectively, with 15 bases between them. The CDR3 DNA reads as TGTGCCAGCAGGGGGGGACTTACCTTCTCCTACGAGCAGTACTTC. Translation gives CASRGGLTFSYEQYF.

This clonotype has just a few counts. The CDR3 sequence: CASSPLVPGTGGYTF. The CDR3 region has the DNA TGCGCCAGCAGCCCCTTAGTTCCAGGGACTGGGGGCTACACCTTC. The chain links TRBV4-1 to TRBJ1-2; D perhaps matches TRBD1 (5 bases). Germline CDR1 is MGHRA and CDR2 is YSYEKL. V shed 4 bases and J shed 8 bases, with 20 bases lying between them. There are 15 residues in the CDR3.

This clonotype appeared many times. The V and J genes are TRBV5-1 and TRBJ2-1; 9 positions agree with TRBD2. The CDR3 extends over 15 amino acids. The V segment lost 1 base and the J segment 5 bases; nucleotides outside the gene matches: 4. Germline assignment: CDR1 SGHRS and CDR2 YFSETQ. The CDR3 coding sequence is TGCGCCAGCAGCTTGTCGCTAGCGGGAAACAATGAGCAGTTCTTC. This sequence encodes CASSLSLAGNNEQFF.

This clonotype occurred many times. The rearrangement uses TRBV12-3 or TRBV12-4 and TRBJ1-5; D is perhaps TRBD1 (6 bases). The V gene lost 3 bases and the J gene lost 2 bases, with 14 bases spanning the gap. The CDR3 contains 16 residues. DNA for the CDR3: TGTGCCAGCAGTTTTTTTGGGGGGGCACGCAATCAGCCCCAGCATTTT. This translates into CASSFFGGARNQPQHF.

The rearrangement uses TRBV30 and TRBJ1-2; 8 nucleotides align to TRBD1. V trimming: 4 bases; J trimming: 2 bases; junction bases outside the gene matches: 6. This CDR3 has 14 residues. The V gene's germline CDR1 is GTSNPN and CDR2 SVGIG (reference sequence). The CDR3 here is CAWKKGQVNYGYTF. CDR3 nucleotides: TGTGCCTGGAAGAAGGGACAGGTGAACTATGGCTACACCTTC.

The gene calls are TRBV9 and TRBJ1-6; D possibly corresponds to TRBD1 (6 bases). The CDR3 has 14 residues. CDR1 and CDR2 from the germline V gene are SGDLS and YYNGEE. V lost 0 bases and J lost 9, with 10 bases in between. Here the CDR3 reads CASSVGAGASPLHF. In DNA, the CDR3 is TGTGCCAGCAGCGTAGGGGCAGGGGCTTCACCCCTCCACTTT.

In its sample, this clonotype was seen many times. The gene calls are TRBV20-1 and TRBJ1-2; 7 nucleotides agree with TRBD1. CDR1 and CDR2 from the germline V gene are DFQATT and SNEGSKA (reference sequence). The CDR3 consists of 13 residues. J was trimmed by 5 bases and V by 5 bases; bases with no gene match: 8. In nucleotides, the CDR3 is TGCAGTGCTGCCACCGACAGGGTATATGGCTACACCTTC. This codes for CSAATDRVYGYTF.

This clonotype was seen at least ten times. The chain is built from TRBV5-1 and TRBJ1-1, with 7 bases that match TRBD1. The CDR3 is made up of 15 amino acids. V lost 4 bases to trimming and J lost 1 base; unmatched junction nucleotides: 7. Germline lookup yields CDR1 SGHRS and CDR2 YFSETQ. The CDR3 here is CASSRNRGANTEAFF. The CDR3 DNA sequence: TGCGCCAGCAGCCGGAACAGGGGCGCGAACACTGAAGCTTTCTTT.

This clonotype has ten or more counts. This rearrangement joins TRBV7-9 to TRBJ1-5, with no clear D. CDR3 length equals 17 residues. The V gene's germline CDR1 is SEHNR and CDR2 FQNEAQ (reference sequence). With 5 bases removed from V and 0 bases from J, the gap between germline ends came to 17 bases. The CDR3 loop is CASSGLDWRDSNQPQHF. The CDR3 DNA is TGTGCCAGCAGCGGCCTGGACTGGAGGGATAGCAATCAGCCCCAGCATTTT.

Many counts were recorded for this clonotype. V is TRBV27 and J is TRBJ1-1, with D uncertain. This CDR3 has 14 amino acids. Trimming took off 4 bases at V and 4 bases at J, with 13 bases between the two ends. Looked up from germline, CDR1 is MNHEY and CDR2 is SMNVEV (reference sequence). CDR3 bases: TGTGCCAGCAGTTACGGGATTTCAGGCACTGAAGCTTTCTTT. Translated: CASSYGISGTEAFF.

This clonotype was detected only a few times. Sequence at one end of the junction differs from germline and may be a read error. This rearrangement joins TRBV10-1 to TRBJ2-4; D may be TRBD1 or TRBD2 (5 bases each). Looked up from germline, CDR1 is WNHNN and CDR2 is SYGVQD (reference sequence). The length of the CDR3 is 13 residues. The CDR3 nucleotides read TGCGCCAGCAGTGAGTCGTTTTGGGACGAGCAGTCCTTC. Protein sequence: CASSESFWDEQSF.

This clonotype was counted at least ten times. This rearrangement joins TRBV12-3 or TRBV12-4 to TRBJ2-7; TRBD2 aligns across 10 bases. This CDR3 is built from 16 residues. After removal of 4 bases from V and 0 bases from J, the junction contained 6 bases not matched to a gene. The CDR3 bases are TGTGCCAGCAGTTCAACAACTAGCGGGAACTCCTACGAGCAGTACTTC. It yields the protein CASSSTTSGNSYEQYF.

The table lists this clonotype with many counts. The chain recombines TRBV20-1 with TRBJ2-2, with TRBD2 as a possible D gene (5 bases). Germline assignment: CDR1 DFQATT and CDR2 SNEGSKA (reference sequence). The CDR3 has 16 residues. Trimming took 0 bases from V and 6 from J, leaving 17 bases between them. The CDR3 loop is CSARDLSGRTAGELFF. CDR3 in DNA: TGCAGTGCTAGAGATCTTAGTGGGAGAACGGCCGGGGAGCTGTTTTTT.

This clonotype has a count of ten or more. The chain employs TRBV6-1 and TRBJ2-1; no clear D. This CDR3 has 12 amino acids. Germline CDR1 is MNHNS and CDR2 is SASEGT. V gave up 2 bases and J gave up 7 bases, with 6 bases separating them. Here the CDR3 reads CASSEYFNEQFF. In DNA, the CDR3 is TGTGCCAGCAGTGAATACTTTAATGAGCAGTTCTTC.

As regards this clonotype: Given the absence of the conserved phenylalanine or tryptophan at the CDR3 end, a read error is likely. The rearrangement links TRBV27 to TRBJ2-2, with D tentatively TRBD1 or TRBD2 (5 bases each). The germline V gene has CDR1 MNHEY and CDR2 SMNVEV (reference sequence). The germline V and J ends were trimmed by 7 bases and 4 bases, with 7 bases remaining between them. CDR3 length: 12 residues. This CDR3 reads CASTGLTGELFL. CDR3 coding DNA: TGTGCCAGCACGGGGCTCACCGGGGAGCTGTTTCTT.

This clonotype was seen a few times. In nucleotides, the CDR3 is TGTGCCAGCTCACCAGGGACAGGACAAAACTATGGCTACACCTTC. Protein product: CASSPGTGQNYGYTF. The chain is built from TRBV18 and TRBJ1-2; 8 bases match TRBD1. The CDR3 is 15 amino acids. CDR1 is KGHSH and CDR2 is LQKENI in the germline V gene. J gave up 2 bases and V 2 bases, and 4 bases lay outside the gene matches. Combining the CDR3 with reference TRBV18 and TRBJ1-2 gives the whole variable domain NAGVMQNPRHLVRRRGQEARLRCSPMKGHSHVYWYRQLPEEGLKFMVYLQKENIIDESGMPKERFSAEFPKEGPSILRIQQVVRGDSAAYFCASSPGTGQNYGYTFGSGTRLTVV.

Ten or more counts support this clonotype. The J gene is TRBJ2-1, the V gene TRBV7-9; 7 positions match TRBD2. This CDR3 spans 13 amino acids. V lost 5 bases and J lost 10; bases outside the gene matches: 8. CDR1 and CDR2 (germline): SEHNR, FQNEAQ (reference sequence). The CDR3 loop is CASSPARLAEQFF. Written as DNA, the CDR3 is TGTGCCAGCAGCCCCGCCAGACTAGCAGAGCAGTTCTTC. Together with reference TRBV7-9 and TRBJ2-1, the CDR3 gives the full variable domain: DTGVSQNPRHKITKRGQNVTFRCDPISEHNRLYWYRQTLGQGPEFLTYFQNEAQLEKSRLLSDRFSAERPKGSFSTLEIQRTEQGDSAMYLCASSPARLAEQFFGPGTRLTVL.

The sample holds many counts of this clonotype. The chain links TRBV6-1 to TRBJ2-5; possibly TRBD2 for D (7 bases). The germline V gene encodes CDR1 MNHNS and CDR2 SASEGT. V was pared by 5 bases and J by 4 bases, with 20 bases between. The length of the CDR3 is 16 residues. In DNA, the CDR3 is TGTGCCAGCAGTAACGCCCCCGGGGGGCGTTCAGAGACCCAGTACTTC. This translates into CASSNAPGGRSETQYF.